The 20 T cell receptor beta chains below come from one sample, sequenced in a study of T cell responses to AZD1222 COVID-19 vaccine. Profiled with immunoSEQ multiplex PCR; TCRdb holds only in-frame clones, not every one. The sample has over 75,000 clones, about 92% seen once. Specimen: peripheral blood, collected on day 0 of AZD1222 vaccination. Every receptor here comes from an adult in good health.

The chain recombines TRBV2 with TRBJ1-5; TRBD1 agrees at 9 bases. The trim removed 7 bases at V and 10 bases at J, leaving 8 bases unmatched. Germline V gene sequence: CDR1 SNHLY, CDR2 FYNNEI. The CDR3 consists of 13 residues. CDR3 nucleotide sequence: TGTGCCAGCACGACAGGGGGTGGCGAACCCCAGCATTTT. Its protein product is CASTTGGGEPQHF.

CDR3 bases: TGCGCCAGCAGCCCGGGACAGGGATCATTAGCCAAAAACATTCAGTACTTC. Residues: CASSPGQGSLAKNIQYF. This rearrangement joins TRBV5-1 to TRBJ2-4; 9 positions match TRBD1. Germline CDR1 and CDR2: SGHRS and YFSETQ. Trimming removed 4 bases from V and 0 bases from J; junction bases left unmatched: 8. The CDR3 is 17 amino acids.

In this sample, this clone turned up a few times. The chain employs TRBV3-1 (or the pseudogene TRBV3-2) and TRBJ2-7; D is perhaps TRBD1 (6 bases). Trimming stripped 1 base from V and 9 bases from J, with 13 bases between. This CDR3 region has 13 residues. Germline-derived CDR1 and CDR2 are LGHDT and YNNKEL (reference sequence). CDR3 sequence (DNA): TGTGCCAGCAGCCAAGCCATACAGGGCCGGCAGTACTTC. This translates into CASSQAIQGRQYF.

The J gene is TRBJ1-1, the V gene TRBV7-3, with TRBD1 matching 9 bases. Germline CDR1 reads SGHTA; CDR2 reads FQGTGA. The CDR3 has 15 residues. After removal of 5 bases from V and 4 bases from J, the junction contained 8 bases not matched to a gene. CDR3 nucleotides: TGTGCCAGCAGCGCGGGACAGGGCCGCAGCACTGAAGCTTTCTTT. Amino acids: CASSAGQGRSTEAFF.

For the CDR3, the DNA is TGTGCCAGCAGCTTAGGGCTAGCTGGTTATGAGCAGTTCTTC. This codes for CASSLGLAGYEQFF. This sequence joins TRBV7-6 and TRBJ2-1; D may be TRBD2 (5 bases). The germline CDR1 and CDR2 sequences are SGHVS and FNYEAQ. CDR3 size: 14 residues. The V end was cut by 1 base, the J end by 8 bases, with 12 bases between. Supplemented by reference TRBV7-6 and TRBJ2-1, the full variable domain reads GAGVSQSPRYKVTKRGQDVALRCDPISGHVSLYWYRQALGQGPEFLTYFNYEAQQDKSGLPNDRFSAERPEGSISTLTIQRTEQRDSAMYRCASSLGLAGYEQFFGPGTRLTVL.

The rearrangement uses TRBV4-1 and TRBJ1-5; the D is unclear. Trimming took off 0 bases at V and 3 bases at J, with 9 bases between the two ends. Germline V gene lookup returns CDR1 MGHRA and CDR2 YSYEKL. The CDR3 extends over 15 amino acids. This CDR3 is CASSQDWQYNQPQHF. CDR3 DNA: TGCGCCAGCAGCCAAGATTGGCAGTACAATCAGCCCCAGCATTTT.

The chain combines TRBV6-6 with TRBJ2-2; the D gene is possibly TRBD1 (5 bases). Germline values: CDR1 MNHNY, CDR2 SVGAGI (reference sequence). This CDR3 has 15 residues. Trimming pared 7 bases from V and 1 base from J, leaving 13 bases between. The CDR3 spells CASTPGNGNTGELFF. The DNA for the CDR3 is TGTGCCAGCACCCCAGGGAACGGGAACACCGGGGAGCTGTTTTTT.

The chain employs TRBV27 and TRBJ2-3; D may be TRBD2 (5 bases). V lost 4 bases and J lost 4, with 15 bases in between. The CDR3 extends over 15 amino acids. The germline V gene encodes CDR1 MNHEY and CDR2 SMNVEV (reference sequence). In DNA, the CDR3 is TGTGCCAGCAGTTACGGGATTCGTGGGGCAGATACGCAGTATTTT. It specifies CASSYGIRGADTQYF.

The J gene is TRBJ1-1, the V gene TRBV11-1; 7 bases are shared with TRBD1. Germline V gene data show CDR1 as SGHAT and CDR2 as FQDESV (reference sequence). Germline trimming cut 4 bases from V and 3 bases from J; bases unmatched to any gene: 8. This CDR3 comprises 15 residues. In nucleotides, the CDR3 is TGTGCCAGCAGCTCAGAACAGGGGAGTTACACTGAAGCTTTCTTT. It codes for CASSSEQGSYTEAFF. Combining the CDR3 with reference TRBV11-1 and TRBJ1-1 gives the whole variable domain EAEVAQSPRYKITEKSQAVAFWCDPISGHATLYWYRQILGQGPELLVQFQDESVVDDSQLPKDRFSAERLKGVDSTLKIQPAELGDSAMYLCASSSEQGSYTEAFFGQGTRLTVV.

The rearrangement links TRBV7-9 to TRBJ1-4; D gene unclear. The germline CDR1 and CDR2 sequences are SEHNR and FQNEAQ (reference sequence). The CDR3 is made up of 14 amino acids. V shed 2 bases and J shed 7 bases, with 11 bases lying between them. DNA for the CDR3: TGTGCCAGCAGCTTAATAGGAGGCGGTGAAAAACTGTTTTTT. Amino acid sequence: CASSLIGGGEKLFF. Full variable domain (remainder filled in from reference TRBV7-9 and TRBJ1-4): DTGVSQNPRHKITKRGQNVTFRCDPISEHNRLYWYRQTLGQGPEFLTYFQNEAQLEKSRLLSDRFSAERPKGSFSTLEIQRTEQGDSAMYLCASSLIGGGEKLFFGSGTQLSVL.

The DNA of the CDR3 is TGTGCCAGCAGTCAGGACAGCAACTATGGCTACACCTTC. The encoded protein is CASSQDSNYGYTF. The chain uses TRBV28 and TRBJ1-2; possible D gene TRBD1, 6 bases. CDR1 and CDR2 from the germline V gene are MDHEN and SYDVKM. The V end lost 5 bases, the J end lost 2 bases, and 9 bases lay between the germline ends. The CDR3 runs 13 residues.

V is TRBV5-1 and J is TRBJ1-2; a possible D gene is TRBD1 (5 bases). V lost 6 bases, J lost 8 bases, and 20 bases lay in between. Germline lookup yields CDR1 SGHRS and CDR2 YFSETQ. The length of the CDR3 is 14 residues. The CDR3 DNA sequence: TGCGCCAGCACCGGGGGAGGCCCTTGGGAAGGCTACACCTTC. Translation: CASTGGGPWEGYTF.

The gene calls are TRBV6-5 and TRBJ1-5; D is unresolved. The germline CDR1 and CDR2 sequences are MNHEY and SVGAGI. CDR3 length equals 14 residues. Trimming shortened V by 4 bases and J by 4 bases, and 11 bases separated the two germline ends. The CDR3 region has the DNA TGTGCCAGCAGTTTGGACGGAGGGAATCAGCCCCAGCATTTT. It specifies CASSLDGGNQPQHF.

The chain links TRBV12-3 or TRBV12-4 to TRBJ2-7, with unresolved D. The CDR3 totals 12 residues. The CDR3 sequence is CACGRRSYEQYF. The CDR3 coding sequence is TGTGCTTGTGGTCGACGCTCCTACGAGCAGTACTTC.

The V call is TRBV3-1 (or the pseudogene TRBV3-2), the J call TRBJ1-1; D call uncertain. The ends were cut back, 1 base at V and 0 bases at J, with 3 bases in the middle. The CDR3 runs to 13 residues. The germline V gene encodes CDR1 LGHDT and CDR2 YNNKEL (reference sequence). This CDR3 is CASSQGMNTEAFF. In nucleotides, the CDR3 is TGTGCCAGCAGCCAAGGGATGAACACTGAAGCTTTCTTT.

The V gene is TRBV4-1, the J gene TRBJ1-3, with TRBD1 identical over 9 bases. Germline V CDR1 and CDR2: MGHRA, YSYEKL. The length of the CDR3 is 18 residues. The V gene end was trimmed by 2 bases and the J gene end by 4 bases; junction bases not matched to a gene: 12. CDR3 bases: TGCGCCAGCAGCCAAATGAAGACCGGGACAGGGTACGGAAACACCATATATTTT. Translated, it gives CASSQMKTGTGYGNTIYF.

The V and J genes are TRBV19 and TRBJ1-1; maybe TRBD1 (5 bases). Trimming took off 4 bases at V and 0 bases at J, with 12 bases between the two ends. Germline assignment: CDR1 LNHDA and CDR2 SQIVND (reference sequence). This CDR3 is built from 15 residues. CDR3 protein: CASSTLTALNTEAFF. The CDR3 nucleotides read TGTGCCAGTAGTACACTGACAGCCCTGAACACTGAAGCTTTCTTT. The full variable domain, its missing parts supplied by reference TRBV19 and TRBJ1-1, is DGGITQSPKYLFRKEGQNVTLSCEQNLNHDAMYWYRQDPGQGLRLIYYSQIVNDFQKGDIAEGYSVSREKKESFPLTVTSAQKNPTAFYLCASSTLTALNTEAFFGQGTRLTVV.

This clone appeared a few times. CDR3 in DNA: TGTGCCAGCAGCCAATCCGGATACGAGCAGTACTTC. Residues: CASSQSGYEQYF. This chain joins TRBV3-1 (or the pseudogene TRBV3-2) and TRBJ2-7; the D is unclear. The CDR3 is 12 residues long. CDR1 is LGHDT and CDR2 is YNNKEL in the germline V gene (reference sequence). Trimming removed 2 bases at V and 4 bases at J, with 6 bases between.

This rearrangement joins TRBV5-4 to TRBJ1-1, with D uncertain. The CDR3 is made up of 14 amino acids. The germline V gene encodes CDR1 SGHNT and CDR2 YYREEE (reference sequence). V was cut by 4 bases and J by 2 bases, with 12 bases left in between. CDR3: CASSQSDGNTEAFF. The CDR3 DNA reads as TGTGCCAGCAGCCAGTCGGACGGAAACACTGAAGCTTTCTTT.

V and J are TRBV3-1 (or the pseudogene TRBV3-2) and TRBJ1-6; D call uncertain. Per germline, CDR1 LGHDT and CDR2 YNNKEL (reference sequence). The CDR3 contains 14 residues. V lost 4 bases and J 10 bases, leaving 14 bases between the germline ends. The CDR3 is CASSPSFDSSPLHF. DNA of the CDR3: TGTGCCAGCAGCCCAAGTTTTGATTCGTCACCCCTCCACTTT.